Each of the 5 T cell receptor beta chains below was sequenced from the same sample in a study of blood T cell repertoires in COVID-19. Here immunoSEQ multiplex PCR was the method, and the copy in TCRdb shows in-frame clones only, minus some. The sample lists about 120,000 clones, around nine tenths occurring once. Sequenced input: peripheral blood. The receptors come from a woman aged 45-65 years with acute or convalescent COVID-19.

J is TRBJ2-6 and V is TRBV2, with 9 bases that match TRBD1. The ends lost 4 bases at V and 0 bases at J; junction bases unmatched: 7. The CDR3 spans 18 residues. Looked up from germline, CDR1 is SNHLY and CDR2 is FYNNEI. CDR3 region: CASSVSGQGFSGANVLTF. CDR3 sequence (DNA): TGTGCCAGCAGTGTTTCGGGACAGGGCTTCTCTGGGGCCAACGTCCTGACTTTC.

This chain connects TRBV11-2 to TRBJ1-1, with TRBD1 matching 12 bases. CDR1 SGHAT and CDR2 FQNNGV come from the germline V gene. This CDR3 contains 18 residues. Losses at the gene ends were 5 bases for V and 3 bases for J; bases not matched to a gene: 13. The CDR3 sequence: CASSPRDRGLMVDTEAFF. The CDR3 DNA follows: TGTGCCAGCAGCCCTAGGGACAGGGGGCTAATGGTGGACACTGAAGCTTTCTTT.

The chain carries TRBV6-5 and TRBJ1-5; D may be TRBD1 (5 bases). CDR1 and CDR2 (germline): MNHEY, SVGAGI. This CDR3 contains 15 residues. Trimming left V 0 bases short and J 5 bases short, with 11 bases between. The CDR3 here is CASSYSGTLDQPQHF. The CDR3, as DNA: TGTGCCAGCAGTTACTCCGGGACTCTCGATCAGCCCCAGCATTTT.

This chain joins TRBV5-1 and TRBJ2-5, with 14 bases matching TRBD2. Germline assignment: CDR1 SGHRS and CDR2 YFSETQ. V shed 4 bases and J 5 bases; nucleotides not matched to a gene: 7. The CDR3 has 16 residues. The CDR3 DNA is TGCGCCAGCAGCCCTGGGACTAGCGGGGGACTGGAGACCCAGTACTTC. Amino acids: CASSPGTSGGLETQYF.

V gene TRBV11-2 combines with J gene TRBJ2-3; 8 bases line up with TRBD2. Germline-derived CDR1 and CDR2 are SGHAT and FQNNGV. The CDR3 is 16 residues long. The junction had 2 bases not matched to a gene; V was cut back by 0 bases and J by 0 bases. This CDR3 reads CASSLDLAGSTDTQYF. DNA of the CDR3: TGTGCCAGCAGCTTAGATTTAGCGGGAAGCACAGATACGCAGTATTTT.